This paragraph reports one T cell receptor beta chain. Possible read error: a much larger clone is one base away. This sample is part of a study of molecular identifiers for immune sequencing clone quantification. The V end lost 2 bases, the J end lost 1 base, and 12 bases lay between the germline ends. Per germline, CDR1 GTSNPN and CDR2 SVGIG (reference sequence). The CDR3 sequence is 15 residues long. Via MiXCR, TCRdb re-called the PCR reads, giving one row per CDR3 protein. The table lists approximately 680,000 distinct CDR3 sequences, about 25% of them singletons. The gene calls are TRBV30 and TRBJ2-1, with D tentatively TRBD2 (5 bases). The TCR sequence derives from a human donor in good health. Some libraries in this study had Jurkat cell RNA spiked in. Sequencing was done on a sample of naive CD8+ T cells from blood, with Jurkat cell RNA spiked in. Subset meaning: FACS-sorted CD8+CD4-CCR7+CD45RA+ naive T cells. The CDR3 nucleotides read TGTGCCTGGAGTAGTTGGACTTCGTCCTACAATGAGCAGTTCTTC. Its protein is CAWSSWTSSYNEQFF.